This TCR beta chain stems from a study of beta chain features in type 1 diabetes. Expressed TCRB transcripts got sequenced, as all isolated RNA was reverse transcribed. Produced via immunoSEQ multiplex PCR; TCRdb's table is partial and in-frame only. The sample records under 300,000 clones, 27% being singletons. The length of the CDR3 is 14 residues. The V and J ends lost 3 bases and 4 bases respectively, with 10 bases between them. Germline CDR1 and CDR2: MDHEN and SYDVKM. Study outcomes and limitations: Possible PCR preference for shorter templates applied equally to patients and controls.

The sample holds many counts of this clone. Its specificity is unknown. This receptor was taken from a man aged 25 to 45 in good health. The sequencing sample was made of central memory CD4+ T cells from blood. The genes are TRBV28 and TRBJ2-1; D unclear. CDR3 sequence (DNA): TGTGCCAGCAGTTTTCCGGGCCTATACAATGAGCAGTTCTTC. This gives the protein CASSFPGLYNEQFF.